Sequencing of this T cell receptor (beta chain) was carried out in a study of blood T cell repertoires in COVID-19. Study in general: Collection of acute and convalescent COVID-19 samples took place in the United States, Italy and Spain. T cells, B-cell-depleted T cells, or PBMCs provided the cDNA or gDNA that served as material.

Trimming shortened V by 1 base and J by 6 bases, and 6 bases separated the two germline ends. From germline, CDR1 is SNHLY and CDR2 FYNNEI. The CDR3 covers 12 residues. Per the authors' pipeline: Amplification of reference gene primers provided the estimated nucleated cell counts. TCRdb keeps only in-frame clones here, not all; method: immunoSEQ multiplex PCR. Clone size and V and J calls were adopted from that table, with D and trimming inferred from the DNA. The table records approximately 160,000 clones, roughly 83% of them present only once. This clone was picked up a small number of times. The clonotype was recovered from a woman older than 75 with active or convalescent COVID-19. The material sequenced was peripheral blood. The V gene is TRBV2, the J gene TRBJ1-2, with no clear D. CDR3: CASSEVRNGYTF. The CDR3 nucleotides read TGTGCCAGCAGTGAAGTCAGGAATGGCTACACCTTC.